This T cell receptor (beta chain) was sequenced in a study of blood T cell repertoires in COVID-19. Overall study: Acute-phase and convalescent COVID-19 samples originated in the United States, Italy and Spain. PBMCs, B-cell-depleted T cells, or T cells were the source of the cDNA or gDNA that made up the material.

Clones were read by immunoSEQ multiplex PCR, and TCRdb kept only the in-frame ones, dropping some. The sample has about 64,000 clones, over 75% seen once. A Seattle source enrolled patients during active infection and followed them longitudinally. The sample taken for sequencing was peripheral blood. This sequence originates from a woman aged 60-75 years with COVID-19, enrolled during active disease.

The CDR3 nucleotides read TGTGCCAGTAGTATAGGGGGCCTCACGACTGAGCAGTTCTTC. This translates into CASSIGGLTTEQFF. This chain connects TRBV19 to TRBJ2-1; a weak D match, TRBD1 (5 bases). V lost 1 base, J lost 9 bases, and 13 bases lay in between. Germline V CDR1 and CDR2: LNHDA, SQIVND (reference sequence). This CDR3 has 14 amino acids.